Listed below are T cell receptor beta chains from one sample, sequenced in a study of blood T cell repertoires in COVID-19. Profiled with immunoSEQ multiplex PCR; TCRdb holds only in-frame clones, not every one. This sample has approximately 170,000 clones; approximately 75% occur once, and the top ten carry about a tenth. Source material: peripheral blood. All receptors come from a human donor in a cohort sampled during active COVID-19. Each CDR3 is given with its conserved first and last residue. A D gene is named only where the DNA matches it firmly. For some rows the clone size is stated as once, few or many, or as a class when expanded; others skip it.

v_call	d_call	clone_size	j_call	cdr3_nt	cdr3_aa
TRBV19	.	.	TRBJ2-1	TGTGCCAGTAGTATAGATCTTGAACTATTTAGAGAGAATGAGCAGTTCTTC	CASSIDLELFRENEQFF
TRBV29-1	TRBD2	.	TRBJ2-3	TGCAGCGTTGAAGGGCTAGCGGGGATTAGCACAGATACGCAGTATTTT	CSVEGLAGISTDTQYF
TRBV9	.	.	TRBJ2-7	TGTGCCAGCAGCCCTGGGGGGGCGGGGGTGGACTACGAGCAGTACTTC	CASSPGGAGVDYEQYF
TRBV24-1	.	.	TRBJ2-3	TGTGCCACCAGTGACCCGGGATTCGCCACAGATACGCAGTATTTT	CATSDPGFATDTQYF
TRBV9	.	.	TRBJ1-2	TGTGCCAGCAGCGTTCTTGAACAGAACTATGGCTACACCTTC	CASSVLEQNYGYTF
TRBV4-3	TRBD2	.	TRBJ2-5	TGCGCCAGCAGCCAGGCGAGGTTGGGACTAGCGGACCAAGAGACCCAGTACTTC	CASSQARLGLADQETQYF
TRBV6-2/TRBV6-3	.	.	TRBJ2-1	TGTGCCAGCAGCCCTCGGGTAGATATGAGCTCCTACAATGAGCAGTTCTTC	CASSPRVDMSSYNEQFF
TRBV5-1	.	.	TRBJ2-5	TGCGCCAGCAGCTTAAGCCAGGCCCAAGAGACCCAGTACTTC	CASSLSQAQETQYF
TRBV19	TRBD2	.	TRBJ2-7	TGTGCCAGCCGGGAGGGTAGCAGGGACGAGCAGTACTTC	CASREGSRDEQYF
TRBV10-1	.	.	TRBJ2-2	TGCGCCAGCAGTGAGTCTACCAGGGGGGAGCTGTTTTTT	CASSESTRGELFF
TRBV5-5	.	once	TRBJ1-5	TGTGCCAGCAGCTTGGGCCCCCCGAGTCAGCCCCAGCATTTT	CASSLGPPSQPQHF
TRBV2	TRBD1	once	TRBJ2-5	TGTGCCAGCAGCGAACAGGGGTCCCAGTACTTC	CASSEQGSQYF
TRBV3-1/TRBV3-2	TRBD2	.	TRBJ2-1	TGTGCCAGCAGCCAAGCGCCAGCGGGAGTGGACAATGAGCAGTTCTTC	CASSQAPAGVDNEQFF
TRBV9	.	few	TRBJ2-3	TGTGCCAGCAGCGTAGAACGTCGCGGGACGCAGTATTTT	CASSVERRGTQYF
TRBV28	.	.	TRBJ1-2	TGTGCCAGCAGTCTGACAAGGGGGGGATCCCACTTC	CASSLTRGGSHF
TRBV2	.	.	TRBJ2-7	TGTGCCAGCAGAACCGGGACTGCCTCCTACGAGCAGTACTTC	CASRTGTASYEQYF
TRBV4-3	TRBD2	once	TRBJ2-2	TGCGCCAGCAGCCGAGCGACTAGCGAGAACACCGGGGAGCTGTTTTTT	CASSRATSENTGELFF
TRBV3-1/TRBV3-2	TRBD1	.	TRBJ2-3	TGTGCCAGCAGCCAAGGGACAGGGATGGGAGATACGCAGTATTTT	CASSQGTGMGDTQYF
TRBV27	.	.	TRBJ2-7	TGTGCCAGCAGTTTAAGTGGACTCCATGAAAGGGAGCAGTACTTC	CASSLSGLHEREQYF
TRBV5-4	.	.	TRBJ2-7	TGTGCCAGCAGCTTGGAGGGTCTAGCGGAGCAGTACTTC	CASSLEGLAEQYF
TRBV5-5	.	.	TRBJ2-5	TGTGCCAGCAGCTTGGCTGGGACTCCCCTCCAGTACTTC	CASSLAGTPLQYF
TRBV3-1/TRBV3-2	TRBD2	.	TRBJ2-3	TGTGCCAGCAGCCAAGCCCTAGCGGGAGCTGATACGCAGTATTTT	CASSQALAGADTQYF
TRBV27	TRBD1	once	TRBJ1-6	TGTGCCAGCAGTTCCCGACAGGGGAATTCACCCCTCCACTTT	CASSSRQGNSPLHF
TRBV6-5	.	.	TRBJ2-1	TGTGCCAGCATTAGTACGAGCTCTACCTACAATGAGCAGTTCTTC	CASISTSSTYNEQFF
TRBV5-4	TRBD2	.	TRBJ2-7	TGTGCCAGCAGCCAAAAGAGCGGGGGGGTATCCTACGAGCAGTACTTC	CASSQKSGGVSYEQYF
TRBV11-3	.	.	TRBJ2-2	TGTGCCAGCAGCTTAGGTGTCGCCGGGGAGCTGTTTTTT	CASSLGVAGELFF
TRBV27	.	.	TRBJ2-7	TGTGCCAGCAGTTTTATGGGCAGGGGTTCCTACGAGCAGTACTTC	CASSFMGRGSYEQYF
TRBV7-2	.	few	TRBJ2-2	TGTGCCAGCAGCTTAAGACTAGTGGCCGGGGAGCTGTTTTTT	CASSLRLVAGELFF
TRBV28	.	.	TRBJ2-7	TGTGCCAGCAGTACAACCTACGAGCAGTACTTC	CASSTTYEQYF
TRBV5-6	.	.	TRBJ2-7	TGTGCCAGCAGCTTGTACAGGGCTTACGAGCAGTACTTC	CASSLYRAYEQYF
TRBV27	TRBD1	once	TRBJ2-1	TGTGCCAGCAGTGGCAGGGGGAATGAGCAGTTCTTC	CASSGRGNEQFF
TRBV15	TRBD1	few	TRBJ1-5	TGTGCCACCAGCAAACAACAGGGGGCGGATCAGCCCCAGCATTTT	CATSKQQGADQPQHF
TRBV18	TRBD2	.	TRBJ2-1	TGTGCCAGCTCGCCGGGACTAGCGGGGCCCCCTGAGCAGTTCTTC	CASSPGLAGPPEQFF
TRBV29-1	.	once	TRBJ1-1	TGCAGCGTCGGAGGGCTCTCGAACACTGAAGCTTTCTTT	CSVGGLSNTEAFF
TRBV24-1	TRBD1	.	TRBJ2-1	TGTGCCACCAGTGCCCCAGGGGGTCCCTACAATGAGCAGTTCTTC	CATSAPGGPYNEQFF
TRBV7-9	TRBD1	.	TRBJ2-1	TGTGCCAGCAGCCCGCCCGAGACAGGGTATTTTGACAATGAGCAGTTCTTC	CASSPPETGYFDNEQFF
TRBV20-1	.	.	TRBJ1-2	TGCAGTGCTAGAGATTTATATGGCTACACCTTC	CSARDLYGYTF
TRBV4-1	TRBD2	.	TRBJ2-3	TGCGCCAGCAGCCAACCCCCGGGGGGGATCTCTAGCACAGATACGCAGTATTTT	CASSQPPGGISSTDTQYF
TRBV19	TRBD1	.	TRBJ1-5	TGTGCCAGTAGTAAGAATACAGGGGAGTCCCTACATCAGCCCCAGCATTTT	CASSKNTGESLHQPQHF
TRBV5-1	TRBD1	once	TRBJ2-7	TGCGCCAGCAGCTTGGAACAGGGGGCGAGTGAGCAGTACTTC	CASSLEQGASEQYF
TRBV7-9	.	.	TRBJ2-3	TGTGCCAGCAGCCCGCCGGGGGTTAGCACAGATACGCAGTATTTT	CASSPPGVSTDTQYF
TRBV5-8	.	.	TRBJ1-5	TGTGCCAGCAGCTTTAACTCAGGGCACTATCAGCCCCAGCATTTT	CASSFNSGHYQPQHF
TRBV29-1	TRBD1	.	TRBJ2-3	TGCAGCACGGACAGGAGAGGCACAGATACGCAGTATTTT	CSTDRRGTDTQYF
TRBV12-3/TRBV12-4	.	.	TRBJ2-7	TGTGCCAGCGGCCCGGGTTACGAGCAGTACTTC	CASGPGYEQYF
TRBV10-3	TRBD1	.	TRBJ2-2	TGTGCCATCGAACCAGGGGGCGGGGAGCTGTTTTTT	CAIEPGGGELFF
TRBV27	TRBD2	.	TRBJ2-5	TGTGCCAGCAGTTCGGCGGGAGTCGGCCAAGAGACCCAGTACTTC	CASSSAGVGQETQYF
TRBV19	TRBD1	.	TRBJ1-5	TGTGCCAGTAGTATCTTCGTCGACAGGGGTCAGCCCCAGCATTTT	CASSIFVDRGQPQHF
TRBV14	.	.	TRBJ2-7	TGTGCCAGCAGCCTGGCCCTGGGCCCCTACGAGCAGTACTTC	CASSLALGPYEQYF
TRBV20-1	TRBD1	.	TRBJ1-1	TGCAGTGCTAGGGCCGGGACAGGGGCTTTCTTT	CSARAGTGAFF
TRBV21-1	.	.	TRBJ1-3	TGTGCCAGCAGCAAAGACCGACAGACCCTTGGAAACACCATATATTTT	CASSKDRQTLGNTIYF
TRBV4-3	.	.	TRBJ2-1	TGCGCCAGCAGCCAAGATTCAAGGGGCTCCTACAATGAGCAGTTCTTC	CASSQDSRGSYNEQFF
TRBV19	TRBD2	few	TRBJ2-3	TGTGCCAGTAGTGGCCTAGCGGGCTACACAGATACGCAGTATTTT	CASSGLAGYTDTQYF
TRBV5-6	.	.	TRBJ2-7	TGTGCCAGCAGCTGGTGGCCAGGGGAGGGCGAGCAGTACTTC	CASSWWPGEGEQYF
TRBV4-3	TRBD2	few	TRBJ2-5	TGCGCCAGCAGCCTGGGACTAGCGGGAGAGACCCAGTACTTC	CASSLGLAGETQYF
TRBV18	.	once	TRBJ1-4	TGTGCCAGCTCACCCCAAGAGGCAACTAATGAAAAACTGTTTTTT	CASSPQEATNEKLFF
TRBV10-3	.	.	TRBJ1-1	TGTGCCATCAGTGAGTCTCAGGGTTCCACTGAAGCTTTCTTT	CAISESQGSTEAFF
TRBV4-1	TRBD2	.	TRBJ2-1	TGCGCCAGCAGCCAAACAGGAGCGGGGGCCTCTCGGAATGAGCAGTTCTTC	CASSQTGAGASRNEQFF
TRBV9	TRBD2	.	TRBJ2-1	TGTGCCAGCAGTGGGACTAGCAGGAATGAGCAGTTCTTC	CASSGTSRNEQFF
TRBV28	.	.	TRBJ2-3	TGTGCCAGCAGCGGGGGTGGAAGCACAGATACGCAGTATTTT	CASSGGGSTDTQYF
TRBV10-3	.	.	TRBJ1-1	TGTGCCATCGGGATTAAACAGGGTGGCACTGAAGCTTTCTTT	CAIGIKQGGTEAFF